The 13 T cell receptor beta chains below come from one sample, sequenced in a study of STAT5B mutations in CD4+ large granular lymphocyte leukemia. Produced via immunoSEQ multiplex PCR; TCRdb's table is partial and in-frame only. The table lists 25,000 to 35,000 clones, less than 80% of them singletons. The sequenced sample was CD4+ T cells from blood buffy coats. The origin of the receptors is a human donor in good health.

The V gene is TRBV5-5, the J gene TRBJ2-5; 7 bases agree with TRBD2. The CDR3 extends over 15 amino acids. Trimming at V came to 0 bases and at J to 2 bases, leaving 4 bases not matched to a gene. The V gene's germline CDR1 is SGHKS and CDR2 YYEKEE (reference sequence). The CDR3 region has the DNA TGTGCCAGCAGCTTGGCCGGACTAGAGCAAGAGACCCAGTACTTC. Its translation: CASSLAGLEQETQYF.

The table lists this clone with a few counts. V and J are TRBV28 and TRBJ1-6, with D possibly matching TRBD1 (6 bases). The CDR3 runs to 13 residues. The V gene's germline CDR1 is MDHEN and CDR2 SYDVKM. Trimming left V 7 bases short and J 10 bases short, with 14 bases between. The DNA of the CDR3 is TGTGCCAGCACCCCCGGACAGCCCTCACCCCTCCACTTT. As protein: CASTPGQPSPLHF. The full variable domain, its missing parts supplied by reference TRBV28 and TRBJ1-6, is DVKVTQSSRYLVKRTGEKVFLECVQDMDHENMFWYRQDPGLGLRLIYFSYDVKMKEKGDIPEGYSVSREKKERFSLILESASTNQTSMYLCASTPGQPSPLHFGNGTRLTVT.

CDR3 sequence reads: CASSPTPGTEHYNEQFF. As DNA, the CDR3 is TGTGCCAGCAGCCCTACCCCCGGGACAGAACACTACAATGAGCAGTTCTTC. The J gene is TRBJ2-1, the V gene TRBV7-8; TRBD1 matches 7 bases. CDR1 is SGHVS and CDR2 is FQNEAQ in the germline V gene. The CDR3 loop spans 17 amino acids. Germline trimming cut 5 bases from V and 3 bases from J; bases unmatched to any gene: 13. The complete variable domain, with remaining parts taken from reference TRBV7-8 and TRBJ2-1, reads GAGVSQSPRYKVAKRGQDVALRCDPISGHVSLFWYQQALGQGPEFLTYFQNEAQLDKSGLPSDRFFAERPEGSVSTLKIQRTQQEDSAVYLCASSPTPGTEHYNEQFFGPGTRLTVL.

The V call is TRBV11-3, the J call TRBJ2-7, with D uncertain. The length of the CDR3 is 14 residues. Germline assignment: CDR1 SGHNT and CDR2 YENEEA. V was trimmed by 4 bases and J by 3 bases, leaving 13 bases between them. The CDR3 DNA is TGTGCCAGCAGCTCGACTTCGTCCCACTACGAGCAGTACTTC. As protein: CASSSTSSHYEQYF.

The gene calls are TRBV21-1 and TRBJ1-5; the table's D call TRBD1 went unverified against the DNA. TRBV21-1 is flagged as a pseudogene. The CDR3 has 17 residues. This CDR3 is CASSTSDRDVTNQPQHF. In nucleotides, the CDR3 is TGTGCCAGCAGCACCTCGGACAGGGATGTGACGAATCAGCCCCAGCATTTT.

J is TRBJ1-5 and V is TRBV2; D uncertain. The V gene's germline CDR1 is SNHLY and CDR2 FYNNEI. Trimming removed 6 bases from V and 8 bases from J, with 8 bases in between. CDR3 size: 11 residues. The CDR3 loop reads CASRGIEPQHF. Written as DNA, the CDR3 is TGTGCCAGCAGGGGAATAGAGCCCCAGCATTTT.

The chain recombines TRBV7-9 with TRBJ1-2, with no clear D. The CDR3 is made up of 12 amino acids. Trimming cost V 5 bases and J 1 base, with 5 bases left between them. Germline V lookup: CDR1 SEHNR, CDR2 FQNEAQ (reference sequence). The CDR3 region is CASSQDNYGYTF. The CDR3 nucleotides read TGTGCCAGCAGCCAGGATAACTATGGCTACACCTTC.

V gene TRBV5-1 combines with J gene TRBJ1-2, with a weak D call TRBD1 (5 bases). CDR1 SGHRS and CDR2 YFSETQ come from the germline V gene. Trimming removed 0 bases at V and 5 bases at J, with 8 bases between. The CDR3 covers 13 residues. The CDR3, as DNA: TGCGCCAGCAGCTTGGACGGGGCGTATGGCTACACCTTC. The encoded protein is CASSLDGAYGYTF.

This rearrangement joins TRBV6-1 to TRBJ2-3; TRBD2 agrees at 13 bases. The CDR3 is 19 amino acids. CDR1 MNHNS and CDR2 SASEGT come from the germline V gene. After removal of 1 base from V and 2 bases from J, the junction contained 9 bases not matched to a gene. The CDR3 protein is CASSEVGTGLAGYTDTQYF. CDR3 sequence (DNA): TGTGCCAGCAGTGAAGTCGGTACGGGACTAGCGGGATACACAGATACGCAGTATTTT.

The chain carries TRBV5-5 and TRBJ2-5, with D perhaps matching TRBD1 (6 bases). Per germline, CDR1 SGHKS and CDR2 YYEKEE (reference sequence). This CDR3 has 16 amino acids. V dropped 0 bases and J dropped 2 bases, with 14 bases sitting between them. CDR3 DNA sequence: TGTGCCAGCAGCTTGGATCCGTTCGGACAGCAAGAGACCCAGTACTTC. It specifies CASSLDPFGQQETQYF.

This clone was seen a few times. The chain's CDR3 is CSASGETQYF. The CDR3 nucleotides are TGCAGTGCTTCGGGGGAGACCCAGTACTTC. V and J are TRBV20-1 and TRBJ2-5; D possibly corresponds to TRBD2 (5 bases). V lost 5 bases, J lost 5 bases, and 6 bases lay in between. The CDR3 runs 10 residues. Looked up from germline, CDR1 is DFQATT and CDR2 is SNEGSKA (reference sequence).

This clone was counted a few times. The chain joins TRBV4-3 to TRBJ1-5; 9 bases match TRBD1. Trimming at V came to 0 bases and at J to 6 bases, leaving 3 bases not matched to a gene. Germline V gene data show CDR1 as LGHNA and CDR2 as YSLEER. The CDR3 loop spans 15 amino acids. The CDR3 DNA reads as TGCGCCAGCAGCCAAGATGTGACAGGGGGTCAGCCCCAGCATTTT. Its protein product is CASSQDVTGGQPQHF.

This clone was seen only once. This chain connects TRBV2 to TRBJ2-3; the match to TRBD2 covers 9 bases. Germline CDR1 and CDR2: SNHLY and FYNNEI. The V and J ends lost 7 bases and 6 bases, in that order; junction bases with no gene match: 11. The CDR3 has 15 residues. CDR3 nucleotide sequence: TGTGCCAGCACCCCCTGGCGGGAGGGGGGTGATACGCAGTATTTT. Protein product: CASTPWREGGDTQYF.